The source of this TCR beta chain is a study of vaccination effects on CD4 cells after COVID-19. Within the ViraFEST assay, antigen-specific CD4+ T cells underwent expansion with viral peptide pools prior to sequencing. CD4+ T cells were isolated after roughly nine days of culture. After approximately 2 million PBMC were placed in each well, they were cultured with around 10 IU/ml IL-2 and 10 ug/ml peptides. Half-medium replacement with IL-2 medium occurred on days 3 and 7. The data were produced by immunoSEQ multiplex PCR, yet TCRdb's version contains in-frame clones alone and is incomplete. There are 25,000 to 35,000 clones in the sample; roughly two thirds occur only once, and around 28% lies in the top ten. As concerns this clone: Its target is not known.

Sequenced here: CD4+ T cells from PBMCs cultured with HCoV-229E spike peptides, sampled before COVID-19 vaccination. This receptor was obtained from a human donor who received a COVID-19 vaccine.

DNA for the CDR3: TGTGCCAGCAGTGAAGGGCTAACTGGGGAGCTGTTTTTT. Encoded protein: CASSEGLTGELFF. V gene TRBV6-1 combines with J gene TRBJ2-2; D remains ambiguous. CDR1 is MNHNS, CDR2 SASEGT, per germline. Trimming stripped 1 base from V and 8 bases from J, with 8 bases between. The CDR3 is 13 amino acids.